One and the same sample provided the 19 T cell receptor beta chains below, sequenced in a study of brain T cells in children with intractable seizures. Data came from immunoSEQ multiplex PCR; TCRdb stores just in-frame clones and leaves some out. The sample shows 110,000 or so clones, roughly 94% of them seen only once. The sample consisted of peripheral blood, taken at surgery. Receptors were obtained from a boy under two years old with hemimegalencephaly and intractable seizures.

This chain links TRBV29-1 with TRBJ2-3, with 7 positions matching TRBD2. The CDR3 has 13 residues. CDR1 and CDR2 (germline): SQVTM, ANQGSEA. J lost 4 bases, V lost 6 bases, and 7 bases had no gene match. The CDR3 loop reads CSVAGLGADTQYF. CDR3 DNA sequence: TGCAGCGTAGCGGGGCTAGGCGCAGATACGCAGTATTTT.

CDR3 in amino acids: CASSFSSGRPGETQYF. In nucleotides, the CDR3 is TGTGCCAGCAGTTTCTCTAGCGGGAGGCCGGGGGAGACCCAGTACTTC. V is TRBV6-5 and J is TRBJ2-5, with 11 bases lining up with TRBD2. From germline, CDR1 is MNHEY and CDR2 SVGAGI. The CDR3 spans 16 residues. J was trimmed by 5 bases and V by 4 bases; bases with no gene match: 9.

The CDR3 DNA sequence: TGTGCCAGCAGCTTAATATCCCTGGGAGAGCAGTACTTC. It yields the protein CASSLISLGEQYF. V gene TRBV7-3 combines with J gene TRBJ2-7; D is unclear. CDR3 length: 13 residues. In germline, CDR1 is SGHTA, CDR2 FQGTGA. V lost 1 base, J lost 7 bases, and 11 bases lay in between.

This clone was observed once. The chain has TRBV21-1 and TRBJ2-1; the D call of TRBD2 is as the table states it, not checked on the DNA. TRBV21-1 is a pseudogene. CDR3 length: 15 residues. Written as DNA, the CDR3 is TGTGCCAGCATCAACCGGACTAGCGGGAGCAATGAGCAGTTCTTC. Residues: CASINRTSGSNEQFF.

The rearrangement links TRBV4-3 to TRBJ1-2; D perhaps matches TRBD1 (6 bases). V lost 0 bases, J lost 7 bases, and 18 bases lay in between. This CDR3 comprises 16 residues. The germline gives CDR1 LGHNA, CDR2 YSLEER. As DNA, the CDR3 is TGCGCCAGCAGCCAAGAAGGCTGGGGGGCTCTCGGTGGCTACACCTTC. The encoded protein is CASSQEGWGALGGYTF.

V usage is TRBV5-1 and J usage is TRBJ1-3; D unclear. CDR3 length equals 16 residues. The germline V and J ends were trimmed by 4 bases and 0 bases, with 14 bases remaining between them. CDR1 is SGHRS and CDR2 is YFSETQ in the germline V gene. The CDR3 spells CASSPRASTSGNTIYF. The CDR3 coding sequence is TGCGCCAGCAGCCCCCGGGCCAGTACCTCTGGAAACACCATATATTTT.

The V and J genes are TRBV19 and TRBJ2-5; TRBD2 might be the D (5 bases). The length of the CDR3 is 14 residues. Germline loops: CDR1 LNHDA, CDR2 SQIVND (reference sequence). The CDR3 bases are TGTGCAATCGCTTCGGAGCGGTCCCAAGAGACCCAGTACTTC. This encodes CAIASERSQETQYF.

The rearrangement uses TRBV4-1 and TRBJ2-7, with TRBD2 matching over 7 bases. The CDR3 is 15 amino acids. Germline V lookup: CDR1 MGHRA, CDR2 YSYEKL. J lost 4 bases, V lost 2 bases, and 8 bases had no gene match. The CDR3, as DNA: TGCGCCAGCAGCCAACGACTAGCAGGGAGGTACGAGCAGTACTTC. This gives the protein CASSQRLAGRYEQYF.

This chain uses TRBV5-1 with TRBJ2-5; 14 nucleotides agree with TRBD2. From germline, CDR1 is SGHRS and CDR2 YFSETQ. Trimming at V came to 4 bases and at J to 3 bases, leaving 8 bases not matched to a gene. This CDR3 has 17 residues. The CDR3: CASSPRGGLAGEETQYF. CDR3 bases: TGCGCCAGCAGCCCAAGGGGGGGACTAGCGGGAGAAGAGACCCAGTACTTC.

This chain's CDR3 is CASSLAGGNYGYTF. Here the CDR3 DNA reads TGTGCCAGCAGTTTAGCGGGGGGAAACTATGGCTACACCTTC. The gene calls are TRBV27 and TRBJ1-2; tentatively, D is TRBD1 (5 bases). The CDR3 covers 14 residues. The germline gives CDR1 MNHEY, CDR2 SMNVEV (reference sequence). V was pared by 2 bases and J by 2 bases, with 9 bases between.

The chain combines TRBV6-5 with TRBJ1-2; TRBD1 might be the D (6 bases). The V gene's germline CDR1 is MNHEY and CDR2 SVGAGI. The ends were cut back, 0 bases at V and 7 bases at J, with 15 bases in the middle. This CDR3 contains 15 residues. CDR3 in amino acids: CASSYSTVAGAGYTF. CDR3 sequence (DNA): TGTGCCAGCAGTTACTCGACGGTGGCAGGGGCTGGCTACACCTTC.

The V call is TRBV21-1, the J call TRBJ1-1. TRBV21-1 counts as a pseudogene. This CDR3 has 17 amino acids. In DNA, the CDR3 is TGTGCCAGCAGCAAAGACGAGATCCTAATTATGAACACTGAAGCTTTCTTT. Protein: CASSKDEILIMNTEAFF.

V is TRBV7-6 and J is TRBJ2-1, with 9 positions matching TRBD2. The CDR3 is made up of 16 amino acids. V lost 5 bases and J lost 7; bases outside the gene matches: 12. The germline gives CDR1 SGHVS, CDR2 FNYEAQ. This chain's CDR3 is CASSNHPVSGSNEQFF. Written as DNA, the CDR3 is TGTGCCAGCAGCAACCACCCGGTTAGCGGGAGTAATGAGCAGTTCTTC.

This rearrangement joins TRBV3-1 (or the pseudogene TRBV3-2) to TRBJ1-6; tentative D call: TRBD1 (5 bases). CDR1 is LGHDT, CDR2 YNNKEL, per germline (reference sequence). CDR3 length: 15 residues. V was pared by 1 base and J by 10 bases, with 14 bases between. The CDR3, as DNA: TGTGCCAGCAGCCAAGTTGTCGGGAGGGGATCACCCCTCCACTTT. It encodes CASSQVVGRGSPLHF.

This chain joins TRBV7-3 and TRBJ2-3; D may correspond to TRBD1 or TRBD2 (5 bases each). The CDR3 loop spans 14 amino acids. V was shortened by 2 bases and J by 0 bases, with 6 bases between the two germline ends. CDR1 and CDR2 from the germline V gene are SGHTA and FQGTGA. CDR3 coding DNA: TGTGCCAGCAGCTTACGGGACAGCACAGATACGCAGTATTTT. Translated: CASSLRDSTDTQYF.

The gene calls are TRBV27 and TRBJ2-5; TRBD2 matches at 11 bases. Germline assignment: CDR1 MNHEY and CDR2 SMNVEV (reference sequence). The CDR3 contains 16 residues. The trim removed 6 bases at V and 0 bases at J, leaving 6 bases unmatched. The CDR3 DNA reads as TGTGCCAGCAGGGGCTGGGGACTAGCGGACCAAGAGACCCAGTACTTC. It encodes CASRGWGLADQETQYF.

The chain employs TRBV27 and TRBJ1-4; TRBD1 might be the D (6 bases). Germline V gives CDR1 MNHEY, CDR2 SMNVEV (reference sequence). V gave up 5 bases and J gave up 6 bases, with 19 bases separating them. The CDR3 consists of 16 residues. The CDR3: CASSPLNRAGDEKLFF. Written as DNA, the CDR3 is TGTGCCAGCAGTCCCCTCAACAGGGCGGGCGATGAAAAACTGTTTTTT.

Here the CDR3 DNA reads TGTGCCAGCTCCCGACAGGGTCTCTACGAGCAGTACTTC. Its protein is CASSRQGLYEQYF. The chain recombines TRBV6-5 with TRBJ2-7; 7 bases are shared with TRBD1. This CDR3 is 13 amino acids long. Germline CDR1 is MNHEY and CDR2 is SVGAGI. V shed 8 bases and J 3 bases; nucleotides not matched to a gene: 7.

The chain joins TRBV10-3 to TRBJ1-2, with unresolved D. Per germline, CDR1 ENHRY and CDR2 SYGVKD. V was trimmed by 8 bases and J by 8 bases, leaving 12 bases between them. The CDR3 is 11 residues long. The CDR3 sequence is CAIGEPGGYTF. In nucleotides, the CDR3 is TGTGCCATCGGGGAGCCGGGCGGCTACACCTTC.